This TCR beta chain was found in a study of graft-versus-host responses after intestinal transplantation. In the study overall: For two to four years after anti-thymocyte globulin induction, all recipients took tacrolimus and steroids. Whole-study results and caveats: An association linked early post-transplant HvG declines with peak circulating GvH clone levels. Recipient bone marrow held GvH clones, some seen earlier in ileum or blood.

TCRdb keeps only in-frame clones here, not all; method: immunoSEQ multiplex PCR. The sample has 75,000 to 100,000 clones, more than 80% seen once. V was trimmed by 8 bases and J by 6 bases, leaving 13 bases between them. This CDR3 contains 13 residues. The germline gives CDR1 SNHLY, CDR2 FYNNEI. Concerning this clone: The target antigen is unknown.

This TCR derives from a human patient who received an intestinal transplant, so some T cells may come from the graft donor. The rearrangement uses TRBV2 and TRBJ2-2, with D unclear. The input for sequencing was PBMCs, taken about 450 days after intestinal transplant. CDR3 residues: CASRLAVAGELFF. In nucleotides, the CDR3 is TGTGCCAGCCGTCTCGCAGTGGCCGGGGAGCTGTTTTTT.